These 28 T cell receptor beta chains were sequenced from one sample in a study of blood T cells in healthy people across ages. Alongside a J-beta primer mix, a sample-barcoded 5' primer served in a second PCR lasting roughly 7 to 12 cycles. TCRdb re-analysed the 5' RACE reads in MiXCR, keeping a single row per CDR3 protein. The data contain about 1.4 million distinct CDR3 sequences, approximately 59% of them seen just once; the ten biggest clones take up 5.5% to 8%. Sequencing was carried out using blood. These receptors all stem from a man aged 18 to 29 in good health.

The rearrangement joins TRBV4-1 to TRBJ1-6; unclear D gene. V was trimmed by 0 bases and J by 0 bases, leaving 3 bases between them. CDR1 is MGHRA and CDR2 is YSYEKL in the germline V gene. CDR3 size: 15 residues. CDR3 nucleotide sequence: TGCGCCAGCAGCCAAGAGTTCTCCTATAATTCACCCCTCCACTTT. It translates to CASSQEFSYNSPLHF.

This clonotype was found once. V and J are TRBV25-1 and TRBJ2-4, with D perhaps TRBD1 or TRBD2 (5 bases each). Gene TRBJ2-7 matches the end of the DNA better, so the J call may be wrong. Germline values: CDR1 MGHDK, CDR2 SYGVNS. The length of the CDR3 is 13 residues. CDR3 loop: CASSEGGPHEQYF. Written as DNA, the CDR3 is TGTGCCAGCAGTGAAGGGGGACCTCACGAGCAGTACTTC.

J is TRBJ1-2 and V is TRBV10-3; D is unclear. Germline CDR1 ENHRY, CDR2 SYGVKD. The CDR3 contains 14 residues. The V end lost 0 bases, the J end lost 4 bases, and 9 bases lay between the germline ends. CDR3 DNA sequence: TGTGCCATCAGTGAGTCTGGCAGCACCTATGGCTACACCTTC. This sequence encodes CAISESGSTYGYTF.

The CDR3 coding sequence is TGCAGCGTAGCCCGGGACCTCACAGATACGCAGTATTTT. This sequence encodes CSVARDLTDTQYF. The chain is built from TRBV29-1 and TRBJ2-3; the D gene could be TRBD1 or TRBD2 (5 bases each). The V end lost 6 bases, the J end lost 2 bases, and 12 bases lay between the germline ends. This CDR3 is built from 13 residues. Germline V gives CDR1 SQVTM, CDR2 ANQGSEA.

The chain uses TRBV15 and TRBJ1-5, with unresolved D. Looked up from germline, CDR1 is LNHNV and CDR2 is YYDKDF (reference sequence). The CDR3 runs to 13 residues. V dropped 0 bases and J dropped 6 bases, with 6 bases sitting between them. CDR3 loop: CATSRETLQPQHF. CDR3 coding DNA: TGTGCCACCAGCAGAGAAACCCTTCAGCCCCAGCATTTT.

The gene calls are TRBV2 and TRBJ2-3; 8 positions agree with TRBD1. Per the germline V gene, CDR1 is SNHLY and CDR2 is FYNNEI. The CDR3 length is 15 residues. The V segment lost 1 base and the J segment 4 bases; nucleotides outside the gene matches: 4. The CDR3 nucleotides are TGTGCCAGCAGTGAAGGGACAGGGCGCGCAGATACGCAGTATTTT. Amino acids: CASSEGTGRADTQYF.

The rearrangement uses TRBV5-1 and TRBJ1-1; no clear D gene. From germline, CDR1 is SGHRS and CDR2 YFSETQ. This CDR3 contains 16 residues. Between the trimmed V and J ends, which lost 1 base and 1 base, there was a span of 14 bases. DNA for the CDR3: TGCGCCAGCAGCTTGTCTGGTCCACGGGGGAACACTGAAGCTTTCTTT. Protein sequence: CASSLSGPRGNTEAFF.

This chain links TRBV6-6 with TRBJ2-1; possible D gene TRBD2, 7 bases. V was shortened by 7 bases and J by 10 bases, with 14 bases between the two germline ends. This CDR3 spans 12 amino acids. Germline CDR1 is MNHNY and CDR2 is SVGAGI (reference sequence). The CDR3 sequence is CASMGGAWEQFF. The CDR3 DNA sequence: TGTGCCAGCATGGGGGGGGCCTGGGAGCAGTTCTTC.

This rearrangement joins TRBV18 to TRBJ1-2; D not certain. V lost 3 bases and J 8 bases, leaving 10 bases between the germline ends. The CDR3 consists of 12 residues. CDR1 and CDR2 from the germline V gene are KGHSH and LQKENI. CDR3 in amino acids: CASSPEGGGYTF. The CDR3 DNA reads as TGTGCCAGCTCACCGGAGGGAGGCGGCTACACCTTC.

The V call is TRBV11-2, the J call TRBJ2-5, with unresolved D. Germline-derived CDR1 and CDR2 are SGHAT and FQNNGV. The CDR3 has 14 residues. Trimming took off 0 bases at V and 7 bases at J, with 12 bases between the two ends. CDR3 loop: CASSLDAVSGTQYF. The CDR3 bases are TGTGCCAGCAGCTTAGATGCTGTGTCAGGGACCCAGTACTTC.

This clonotype has just one count. An end of the junction does not agree with germline; a read error may underlie this. V is TRBV4-1 and J is TRBJ2-1; D is unclear. The CDR3 sequence is 15 residues long. The germline V gene encodes CDR1 MGHRA and CDR2 YSYEKL. CDR3 loop: CACSQGLLSYNEQFF. The CDR3 coding sequence is TGCGCCTGCAGCCAAGGGCTTCTCTCCTACAATGAGCAGTTCTTC.

The chain recombines TRBV6-6 with TRBJ2-2; no clear D. Germline V gene lookup returns CDR1 MNHNY and CDR2 SVGAGI (reference sequence). Trimming removed 0 bases at V and 3 bases at J, with 20 bases between. This CDR3 comprises 19 residues. The CDR3 DNA reads as TGTGCCAGCAGTTACTCGAATTTTGTGTTAGCCTCGGACACCGGGGAGCTGTTTTTT. Translated: CASSYSNFVLASDTGELFF.

Notes on this clonotype: An end of the junction differs from the germline gene, which may be a read error. The chain joins TRBV24-1 to TRBJ2-3; D is undetermined. The CDR3 length is 15 residues. Germline assignment: CDR1 KGHDR and CDR2 SFDVKD. The CDR3 DNA reads TGTGTCACCAGTGATTTGTTGCCAGACCCAGATACGCAGTATTTT. Translated: CVTSDLLPDPDTQYF.

This clonotype came up a few times. Just one base apart from a much larger clone, this may be a read error. V and J are TRBV28 and TRBJ2-7, with TRBD1 identical over 9 bases. The CDR3 spans 14 residues. The ends lost 6 bases at V and 0 bases at J; junction bases unmatched: 3. The germline gives CDR1 MDHEN, CDR2 SYDVKM. CDR3 amino acids: CASRLTGGSYEQYF. The DNA of the CDR3 is TGTGCCAGCAGATTGACAGGGGGCTCCTACGAGCAGTACTTC. Supplemented by reference TRBV28 and TRBJ2-7, the full variable domain reads DVKVTQSSRYLVKRTGEKVFLECVQDMDHENMFWYRQDPGLGLRLIYFSYDVKMKEKGDIPEGYSVSREKKERFSLILESASTNQTSMYLCASRLTGGSYEQYFGPGTRLTVT.

This chain links TRBV3-1 with TRBJ2-7, with D possibly being TRBD2 (6 bases). This CDR3 is built from 13 residues. Trimming removed 0 bases from V and 7 bases from J, with 10 bases in between. Per germline, CDR1 LGHDT and CDR2 YNNKEL (reference sequence). CDR3 sequence reads: CASSQDEREEQYF. In DNA, the CDR3 is TGTGCCAGCAGCCAAGACGAACGGGAGGAGCAGTACTTC.

This clonotype turned up a few times. V and J are TRBV3-1 and TRBJ1-1; D is uncertain. Trimming stripped 1 base from V and 3 bases from J, with 6 bases between. CDR1 and CDR2 from the germline V gene are LGHDT and YNNKEL (reference sequence). CDR3 size: 13 residues. The CDR3 loop reads CASSQGADTEAFF. The CDR3 DNA is TGTGCCAGCAGCCAAGGAGCGGACACTGAAGCTTTCTTT. Full variable domain (remainder filled in from reference TRBV3-1 and TRBJ1-1): DTAVSQTPKYLVTQMGNDKSIKCEQNLGHDTMYWYKQDSKKFLKIMFSYNNKELIINETVPNRFSPKSPDKAHLNLHINSLELGDSAVYFCASSQGADTEAFFGQGTRLTVV.

For this clonotype: One base away lies a much larger clone, so this may be a sequencing read error. This rearrangement joins TRBV13 to TRBJ2-7; 11 nucleotides agree with TRBD2. Germline V gene lookup returns CDR1 PRHDT and CDR2 FYEKMQ (reference sequence). After removal of 7 bases from V and 5 bases from J, the junction contained 4 bases not matched to a gene. The CDR3 has 13 residues. CDR3 residues: CASNQTSGNEQYF. Here the CDR3 DNA reads TGTGCCAGCAACCAGACTAGCGGGAACGAGCAGTACTTC.

The rearrangement joins TRBV7-9 to TRBJ1-5; D not resolved. V was shortened by 4 bases and J by 5 bases, with 9 bases between the two germline ends. Germline V CDR1 and CDR2: SEHNR, FQNEAQ (reference sequence). The CDR3 runs 13 residues. CDR3 residues: CASSSTVDQPQHF. CDR3 in DNA: TGTGCCAGCAGCTCCACGGTCGATCAGCCCCAGCATTTT.

This chain joins TRBV7-9 and TRBJ2-1; D is possibly TRBD2 (7 bases). V dropped 1 base and J dropped 0 bases, with 16 bases sitting between them. The CDR3 loop spans 18 amino acids. Germline V lookup: CDR1 SEHNR, CDR2 FQNEAQ (reference sequence). This CDR3 reads CASSLVGGRESSYNEQFF. The CDR3, as DNA: TGTGCCAGCAGCTTAGTCGGGGGGCGGGAGAGCTCCTACAATGAGCAGTTCTTC.

CDR3 region: CASSYGQPPTDTQYF. The CDR3 DNA reads as TGTGCCAGCAGCTATGGACAGCCTCCCACAGATACGCAGTATTTT. The chain uses TRBV6-2 or TRBV6-3 and TRBJ2-3; D perhaps matches TRBD1 (6 bases). Germline lookup yields CDR1 MNHEY and CDR2 SVGEGT. The length of the CDR3 is 15 residues. With 6 bases removed from V and 2 bases from J, the gap between germline ends came to 15 bases.

The V and J genes are TRBV4-1 and TRBJ1-6, with 7 bases aligning to TRBD1. Trimming took 3 bases from V and 5 from J; bases not matched to a gene: 7. This CDR3 is 16 amino acids long. Per germline, CDR1 MGHRA and CDR2 YSYEKL. For the CDR3, the DNA is TGCGCCAGCAGCCAGCACGGACAGGTTGATAATTCACCCCTCCACTTT. Translating gives CASSQHGQVDNSPLHF.

The genes are TRBV7-9 and TRBJ2-2, with no clear D. Deletions cut 5 bases from V and 6 bases from J, with 7 bases between. Germline CDR1 SEHNR, CDR2 FQNEAQ (reference sequence). The CDR3 length is 12 residues. Written as DNA, the CDR3 is TGTGCCAGCAGCGTAGACCCCGGGGAGCTGTTTTTT. This sequence encodes CASSVDPGELFF.

The genes are TRBV7-2 and TRBJ2-1; D may be TRBD1 or TRBD2 (5 bases each). Trimming cost V 10 bases and J 3 bases, with 16 bases left between them. The CDR3 length is 14 residues. Germline-derived CDR1 and CDR2 are SGHTA and FQGNSA. The CDR3 reads CATSGQKVYNEQFF. The CDR3, as DNA: TGTGCCACCTCGGGGCAAAAAGTCTACAATGAGCAGTTCTTC.

Written as DNA, the CDR3 is TGTGCCACCCTTACCTACGAGCAGTACTTC. The encoded protein is CATLTYEQYF. The chain carries TRBV6-1 and TRBJ2-7; D unresolved. V gave up 10 bases and J gave up 2 bases, with 6 bases separating them. The CDR3 covers 10 residues. Per the germline V gene, CDR1 is MNHNS and CDR2 is SASEGT.

The chain combines TRBV12-3 or TRBV12-4 with TRBJ2-4; TRBD1 agrees at 9 bases. TRBJ2-5 matches the DNA end more closely, so the J call is doubtful. This CDR3 has 14 residues. Here the CDR3 reads CASSLDRGMGTQYF. As DNA, the CDR3 is TGTGCCAGCAGTTTGGACAGGGGTATGGGGACCCAGTACTTC.

This clonotype has a handful of counts. V is TRBV5-1 and J is TRBJ2-5, with D tentatively TRBD2 (6 bases). The CDR3 is 15 amino acids. Between the trimmed V and J ends, which lost 0 bases and 5 bases, there was a span of 14 bases. Looked up from germline, CDR1 is SGHRS and CDR2 is YFSETQ. The CDR3 DNA sequence: TGCGCCAGCAGCTTGGATGGCGGGGTTGGCGAGACCCAGTACTTC. It codes for CASSLDGGVGETQYF. Using reference TRBV5-1 and TRBJ2-5 for the parts outside the CDR3, the full variable domain is KAGVTQTPRYLIKTRGQQVTLSCSPISGHRSVSWYQQTPGQGLQFLFEYFSETQRNKGNFPGRFSGRQFSNSRSEMNVSTLELGDSALYLCASSLDGGVGETQYFGPGTRLLVL.

The V call is TRBV5-6, the J call TRBJ2-5; 9 bases align to TRBD1. With V trimmed by 4 bases and J by 11 bases, 9 bases remained unmatched. The CDR3 loop spans 13 amino acids. Per germline, CDR1 SGHDT and CDR2 YYEEEE. CDR3 loop: CASSRGQGSWQYF. In nucleotides, the CDR3 is TGTGCCAGCAGCAGAGGACAGGGGAGTTGGCAGTACTTC.

This clonotype was seen more than once but under ten times. The V and J genes are TRBV29-1 and TRBJ1-1; the D gene is possibly TRBD1 (6 bases). With 4 bases removed from V and 3 bases from J, the gap between germline ends came to 15 bases. The CDR3 loop spans 14 amino acids. Looked up from germline, CDR1 is SQVTM and CDR2 is ANQGSEA. The CDR3 DNA sequence: TGCAGCGTTGTGGGTAGGAACAGGGACACTGAAGCTTTCTTT. Translated, it gives CSVVGRNRDTEAFF.